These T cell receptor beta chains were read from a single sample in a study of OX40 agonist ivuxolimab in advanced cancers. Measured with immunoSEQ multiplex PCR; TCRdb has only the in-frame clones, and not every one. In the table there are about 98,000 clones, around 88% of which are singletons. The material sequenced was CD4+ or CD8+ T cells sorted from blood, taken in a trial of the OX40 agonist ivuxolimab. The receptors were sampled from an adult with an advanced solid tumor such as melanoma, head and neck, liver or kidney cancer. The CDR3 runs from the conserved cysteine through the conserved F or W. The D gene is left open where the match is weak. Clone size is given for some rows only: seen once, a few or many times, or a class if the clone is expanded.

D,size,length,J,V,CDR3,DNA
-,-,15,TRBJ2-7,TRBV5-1,CASSFNQVMTYEQYF,TGCGCCAGCAGCTTTAACCAGGTAATGACCTACGAGCAGTACTTC
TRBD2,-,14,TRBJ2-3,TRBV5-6,CASSRSTSGGAPYF,TGTGCCAGCAGCCGGAGCACTAGCGGGGGGGCCCCGTATTTT
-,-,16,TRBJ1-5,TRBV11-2,CASSLFAGGENQPQHF,TGTGCCAGCAGCTTGTTCGCGGGTGGTGAAAATCAGCCCCAGCATTTT
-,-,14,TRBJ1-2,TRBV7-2,CASSYSRGAYGYTF,TGTGCCAGCAGCTACTCGCGGGGGGCTTATGGCTACACCTTC
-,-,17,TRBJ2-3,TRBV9,CASSVGQTTSSTDTQYF,TGTGCCAGCAGCGTAGGGCAGACTACATCTAGCACAGATACGCAGTATTTT
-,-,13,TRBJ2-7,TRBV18,CASSLGQPYEQYF,TGTGCCAGCTCACTCGGACAGCCCTACGAGCAGTACTTC
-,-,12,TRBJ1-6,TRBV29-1,CSAGGGNSPLHF,TGCAGCGCCGGGGGGGGTAATTCACCCCTCCACTTT
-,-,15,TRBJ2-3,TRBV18,CASSLDSSRGDTQYF,TGTGCCAGCTCATTGGACAGCTCAAGGGGAGATACGCAGTATTTT
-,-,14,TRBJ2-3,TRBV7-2,CASTLGGITDTQYF,TGTGCCAGCACCCTAGGGGGTATCACAGATACGCAGTATTTT
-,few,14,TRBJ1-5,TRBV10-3,CAISVGQSNQPQHF,TGTGCCATCAGTGTTGGACAGTCCAATCAGCCCCAGCATTTT
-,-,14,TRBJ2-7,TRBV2,CASSEQGTAYEQYF,TGTGCCAGCAGTGAACAGGGGACTGCCTACGAGCAGTACTTC
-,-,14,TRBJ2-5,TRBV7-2,CASSLSWMGETQYF,TGTGCCAGCAGCTTATCTTGGATGGGAGAGACCCAGTACTTC
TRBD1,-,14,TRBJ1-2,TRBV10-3,CAISEDRDSYGYTF,TGTGCCATCAGTGAGGACAGGGATAGCTATGGCTACACCTTC
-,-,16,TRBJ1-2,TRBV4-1,CASSQDRGLLVYGYTF,TGCGCCAGCAGCCAAGATAGGGGCCTTCTCGTCTATGGCTACACCTTC
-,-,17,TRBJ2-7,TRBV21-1,CASVRAGSPTGGYEQYF,TGTGCCAGCGTGCGAGCGGGGTCCCCCACAGGGGGGTACGAGCAGTACTTC
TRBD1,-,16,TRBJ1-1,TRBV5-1,CASSLRGQGVNTEAFF,TGCGCCAGCAGCCTCCGAGGACAGGGGGTGAACACTGAAGCTTTCTTT
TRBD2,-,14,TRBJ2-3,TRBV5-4,CASRLRGSTDTQYF,TGTGCCAGCAGGTTGCGGGGGAGCACAGATACGCAGTATTTT
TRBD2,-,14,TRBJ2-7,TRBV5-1,CASREAGGPYEQYF,TGCGCCAGCAGGGAGGCGGGGGGACCCTACGAGCAGTACTTC
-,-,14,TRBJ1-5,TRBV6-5,CASSYSRENQPQHF,TGTGCCAGCAGTTACTCTAGAGAGAATCAGCCCCAGCATTTT
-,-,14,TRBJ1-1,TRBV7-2,CASSYNQGMGEAFF,TGTGCCAGCAGCTACAATCAGGGGATGGGTGAAGCTTTCTTT
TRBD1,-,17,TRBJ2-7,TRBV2,CASSEPREGQGRYEQYF,TGTGCCAGCAGTGAACCAAGAGAGGGACAGGGCAGGTACGAGCAGTACTTC
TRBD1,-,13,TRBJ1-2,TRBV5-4,CASSLDRVSGYTF,TGTGCCAGCAGCCTTGACAGGGTCTCTGGCTACACCTTC
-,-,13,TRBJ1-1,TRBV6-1,CASRHLGAVRAFF,TGTGCCAGCAGACACCTTGGGGCGGTCAGGGCTTTCTTT
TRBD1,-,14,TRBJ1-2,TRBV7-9,CASSQPGQGDGYTF,TGTGCCAGCAGCCAACCCGGACAGGGGGATGGCTACACCTTC
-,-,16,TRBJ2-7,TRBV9,CASSAGSGGLSYEQYF,TGTGCCAGCAGCGCCGGCAGTGGGGGACTCTCCTACGAGCAGTACTTC
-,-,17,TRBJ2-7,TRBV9,CASSAALPSSGPYEQYF,TGTGCCAGCAGCGCCGCCCTTCCCTCCTCCGGGCCCTACGAGCAGTACTTC
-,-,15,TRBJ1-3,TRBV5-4,CASSLGGKGGNTIYF,TGTGCCAGCAGCTTAGGGGGTAAAGGAGGAAACACCATATATTTT
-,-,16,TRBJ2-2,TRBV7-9,CASSLKGHQATGELFF,TGTGCCAGCAGCTTAAAGGGGCACCAAGCCACCGGGGAGCTGTTTTTT
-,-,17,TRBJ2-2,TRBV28,CASSYPTGTLNTGELFF,TGTGCCAGCAGTTACCCTACCGGGACATTGAACACCGGGGAGCTGTTTTTT
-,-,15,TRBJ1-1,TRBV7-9,CASSTKGGPNTEAFF,TGTGCCAGCAGCACCAAGGGGGGACCAAACACTGAAGCTTTCTTT
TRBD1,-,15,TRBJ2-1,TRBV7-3,CASSPTGTGYNEQFF,TGTGCCAGCAGCCCAACCGGGACAGGGTACAATGAGCAGTTCTTC
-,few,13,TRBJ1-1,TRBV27,CASTQGGQTEAFF,TGTGCCAGCACTCAGGGTGGCCAGACTGAAGCTTTCTTT
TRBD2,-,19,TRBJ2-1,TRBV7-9,CASSPRPGTSGGPSREQFF,TGTGCCAGCAGCCCACGTCCCGGGACTAGTGGGGGGCCGTCCCGTGAGCAGTTCTTC
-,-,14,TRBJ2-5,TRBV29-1,CSVPTDLTQETQYF,TGCAGCGTTCCAACGGATCTGACCCAAGAGACCCAGTACTTC
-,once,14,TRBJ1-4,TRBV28,CASSGGDDRKKLFF,TGTGCCAGCTCGGGTGGAGACGACCGGAAAAAACTGTTTTTT
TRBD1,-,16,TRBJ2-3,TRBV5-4,CASSSLDRGLADTQYF,TGTGCCAGCAGCTCCTTGGACAGGGGGCTGGCAGATACGCAGTATTTT
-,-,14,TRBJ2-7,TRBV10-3,CAISESWRNYEQYF,TGTGCCATCAGTGAGTCGTGGAGAAACTACGAGCAGTACTTC
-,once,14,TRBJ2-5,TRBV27,CASSTWDNQETQYF,TGTGCCAGCAGTACCTGGGACAATCAAGAGACCCAGTACTTC
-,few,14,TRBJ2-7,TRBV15,CATSRAGGPYEQYF,TGTGCCACCAGCAGAGCTGGGGGTCCCTACGAGCAGTACTTC
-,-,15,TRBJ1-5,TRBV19,CASSMGRDSNQPQHF,TGTGCCAGTAGTATGGGCAGGGATAGCAATCAGCCCCAGCATTTT
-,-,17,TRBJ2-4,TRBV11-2,CASSLDRGNLAKNIQYF,TGTGCCAGCAGCTTAGATCGAGGGAATTTAGCCAAAAACATTCAGTACTTC
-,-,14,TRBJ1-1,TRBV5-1,CASSLGPEGTEAFF,TGCGCCAGCAGCTTGGGGCCTGAGGGCACTGAAGCTTTCTTT
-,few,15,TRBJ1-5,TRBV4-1,CASSHPGTALAPQHF,TGCGCCAGCAGCCACCCCGGGACCGCGTTAGCGCCCCAGCATTTT
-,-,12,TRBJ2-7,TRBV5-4,CASSWGAYEQYF,TGTGCCAGCAGCTGGGGGGCGTACGAGCAGTACTTC
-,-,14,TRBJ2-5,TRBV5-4,CATRIEQGQETQYF,TGTGCCACCAGGATCGAACAGGGACAAGAGACCCAGTACTTC
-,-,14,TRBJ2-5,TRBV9,CASSGGTDMKTQYF,TGTGCCAGCAGCGGCGGGACAGACATGAAGACCCAGTACTTC
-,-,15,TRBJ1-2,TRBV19,CASSTYRVKDYGYTF,TGTGCCAGTAGTACTTACAGGGTCAAAGACTATGGCTACACCTTC
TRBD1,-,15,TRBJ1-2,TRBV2,CASGQTQTGDYGYTF,TGTGCCAGCGGCCAAACCCAGACAGGGGACTATGGCTACACCTTC
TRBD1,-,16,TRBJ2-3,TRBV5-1,CASSLDHRGGTDTQYF,TGCGCCAGCAGCTTGGACCACAGGGGAGGCACAGATACGCAGTATTTT
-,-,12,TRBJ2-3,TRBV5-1,CASSLPRGPQYF,TGCGCCAGCAGCCTGCCTCGCGGCCCGCAGTATTTT
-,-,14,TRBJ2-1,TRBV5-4,CASSPKRQNNEQFF,TGTGCCAGCAGCCCTAAACGACAGAACAATGAGCAGTTCTTC
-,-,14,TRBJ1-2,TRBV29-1,CSVEADASNYGYTF,TGCAGCGTTGAGGCGGATGCGTCTAACTATGGCTACACCTTC